The sequence of this TCR beta chain was determined in a study of regulatory T cells in long-lasting Graves disease (dated by TCRdb to about 2021). Some background on the complete study: In the newly diagnosed Graves' disease group, patients had been taking antithyroid drugs for less than 3 months. TCR sequencing covered approximately 13 persistent and roughly 20 newly diagnosed Graves' disease patients, around 35 samples in total. This study used TCR sequencing and RNA sequencing of peripheral blood to compare persistent Graves' disease patients against newly diagnosed Graves' disease patients. The study took place in China and was registered as a clinical trial. Summary of the overall study and its limitations: A larger number of public clonotypes was shared among persistent patients (around 2,700) than among newly diagnosed patients (around 880). Persistent disease showed preferential use of TRBV28, TRBJ1-2 and TRBJ2-5, whereas newly diagnosed disease favored TRBV20-1 and TRBJ2-1. Only the TCR beta chain was sequenced and analyzed. As a limitation, the authors acknowledged that the small sample size may reduce accuracy. Persistent Graves' disease patients showed lower TCR Shannon entropy and fewer highly expanded clones than newly diagnosed patients, suggesting clonal expansion. The study examined only peripheral blood because the primary lesion, thyroid tissue, could not be accessed.

There are a few counts of this clonotype. Its antigen remains unidentified. One base away there is no much larger clone; base qualities are not given. This sample's time point label indicates: newly diagnosed GD, antithyroid drugs for less than 3 months. For both TCR sequencing and RNA sequencing, RNA was extracted from PBMCs in TRIzol. Graves' disease was diagnosed according to American Thyroid Association guidelines. Patients were recruited from an endocrinology department in Xi'an, China. Each patient gave roughly 10 milliliters of peripheral blood, collected in an EDTA anticoagulant tube. Ficoll Paque Plus density gradient separation was used to isolate PBMCs, and no further T cell sorting was performed. RNA quality was checked with an Agilent 2100 Bioanalyzer and agarose gel, and concentration with a NanoDrop 2000. The germline ends are 19 bases apart after V is trimmed by 6 bases and J by 0 bases. The CDR3 runs 17 amino acids, cysteine and phenylalanine included. Only the CDR3 portion is preserved as DNA: 51 bases, with reading frame beginning at the first base. The germline V gene gives CDR1 as MNHNS and CDR2 as SASEGT.

The method was multiplex PCR. The listed sequencing device is Illumina HiSeq 4000. To build TCR beta libraries, CDR3 regions were amplified by Arm-PCR using iRepertoire HTBI primers. Before sequencing, the PCR products underwent gel purification. Per the authors' processing: Gene usage analysis of CDR3 amino acid clonotypes used the roughly 62 TRBV and more than 13 TRBJ segments found across samples. COPE and FqMerger were used to merge the filtered high-quality paired reads into contigs. BLAST was used to align contigs to IMGT TRBV, TRBD and TRBJ reference genes, with CDR3 defined following IMGT. Highly expanded clones were defined as clonotypes with a frequency above 0.1%. Repertoire diversity was measured by Shannon entropy, and V-J evenness by the Gini coefficient. A clonotype was considered public if more than one individual shared it. TCRdb's own reprocessing of the public reads used fastp at Q25 and MiXCR and kept productive beta chains. Entries are consolidated by CDR3 protein sequence, retaining the most common genes and DNA. The V and J calls shown here were made by TCRdb, not taken from the authors' results. The sample records 400,000 to 550,000 distinct CDR3 sequences, about 15% of which are singletons. In total, the top ten clones hold 20% to 25% of the sample.

This sample was shared with a second study, whose subject was T cells in Graves' hyperthyroidism and ophthalmopathy. Per the second study: A patient counted as having stable Graves' hyperthyroidism if no progression to ophthalmopathy occurred over 18 months of follow-up. The hyperthyroidism patients were between 18 and 65 years old and newly diagnosed, with a disease duration of less than 2 months. Any patient with an uncontrolled infection, another autoimmune disease, pregnancy or lactation was excluded. Diagnoses were based on clinical symptoms, serum thyroxine and TRAb, thyroid ultrasound and orbital computed tomography. The TCR CDR3 was subjected to a first round of RT-PCR using the HTBI primer set and the Qiagen OneStep RT-PCR kit. Most expanded thyroid clonotypes (frequency above 0.001) were also found in blood, which suggests that blood repertoires may mirror thyroid immune responses. In cross-validation, a model built on a 13 V-J signature told ophthalmopathy apart from stable hyperthyroidism with 85% to 90% sensitivity and about 81% specificity, and in testing the same model reached 80%/75%. During validation, the model predicted progression to ophthalmopathy a median of about 6.3 months ahead of onset, with roughly 65% sensitivity and 72% to 80% specificity. To identify TCR V-J signatures that set the groups apart, the researchers used a discovery cohort of about a hundred patients, made up of 40 to 45 with Graves' ophthalmopathy and some 60 with stable Graves' hyperthyroidism. An independent validation cohort of under 20 hyperthyroidism patients and about 15 patients who later progressed to ophthalmopathy tested prospective prediction of ophthalmopathy. The 75 to 100 discovery patients were randomly split 7:3 into training and test sets. Thyroid tissue and blood T-cell repertoires from about six Graves' hyperthyroidism patients were also compared in the study. Once sampling was done, hyperthyroidism patients were given methimazole at a starting dose of 30 mg daily, whereas ophthalmopathy patients were given high-dose intravenous methylprednisolone. The libraries were constructed in a second round of multiplex PCR and then size-selected and purified. Paired-end sequencing of the libraries was performed with 100 bp reads on an Illumina HiSeq2000. SOAPnuke was used to process the raw data, removing reads that contained adapters or uncalled bases, had a mean Phred below 15, or lacked an exact match to the constant primer or identifier. High-quality paired reads were merged with COPE v1.2.5, and unique nucleotide sequences were defined as clonotypes. Clonotypes were aligned to IMGT TRBV, TRBD and TRBJ reference segments using MiTCR v1.1. The analysis included only V-J combinations with a frequency above 0.0001, which together covered about 99% of the repertoires. The TCS score was defined as the ratio of F50 (clonal expansion) to E x V (chaos), calculated using BLOSUM62-based TCRdist between CDR3 peptides within each V-J. Welch's t-statistics and random forest reduced some 510 V-J features to 10 to 15, which were used in a naive Bayes classifier (R e1071). Sample size was not statistically predetermined, and blinding of investigators to group allocation was not performed. The paper describes TCR Vbeta CDR3 sequencing of more than 120 peripheral blood samples, made up of roughly 45 ophthalmopathy patients, more than 70 hyperthyroidism patients and 17 progressor patients.

The sequence came from a woman between 18 and 29 years old with Graves disease. Donor details come from another sample of the same person, matched by shared clones. Here the chain combines TRBV6-1 and TRBJ2-3, with the D gene call left open. The starting material was peripheral blood mononuclear cells (PBMCs), obtained at new diagnosis, from a patient treated with antithyroid drugs. The nucleotides read TGTGCCAGCAGACCGAAAAGAAGGCATTCTAGCACAGATACGCAGTATTTT. This sequence encodes CASRPKRRHSSTDTQYF.